Below are 6 T cell receptor beta chains sequenced from a single sample in a study of technical replicates of blood from a few donors. Repertoires were generated with immunoSEQ multiplex PCR, while TCRdb's copy carries only in-frame clones and drops some. This sample yields about 84,000 clones, of which less than 98% are seen a single time; approximately 0.18% belongs to the top ten. Sequenced material: T cells isolated from PBMCs. Receptors were obtained from a human donor in good health.

This chain uses TRBV7-9 with TRBJ2-7; D is possibly TRBD2 (6 bases). V was shortened by 3 bases and J by 6 bases, with 18 bases between the two germline ends. Germline CDR1 is SEHNR and CDR2 is FQNEAQ (reference sequence). The CDR3 length is 15 residues. Here the CDR3 reads CASSFSGGIAIEQYF. The DNA of the CDR3 is TGTGCCAGCAGCTTTTCCGGCGGGATCGCGATCGAGCAGTACTTC.

The rearrangement links TRBV2 to TRBJ1-1; 10 bases align to TRBD1. The CDR3 is 15 amino acids. The V gene's germline CDR1 is SNHLY and CDR2 FYNNEI. After removal of 9 bases from V and 3 bases from J, the junction contained 10 bases not matched to a gene. CDR3: CASARTGGKDTEAFF. The CDR3 DNA reads as TGTGCCAGTGCGAGGACAGGGGGGAAGGACACTGAAGCTTTCTTT.

The chain links TRBV5-1 to TRBJ2-1, with TRBD2 identical over 11 bases. With 4 bases clipped from V and 2 bases from J, the junction kept 2 bases outside the gene matches. This CDR3 comprises 15 residues. Germline loops: CDR1 SGHRS, CDR2 YFSETQ. The CDR3 sequence: CASSRSGGAYNEQFF. CDR3 DNA: TGCGCCAGCAGCCGTAGCGGGGGGGCCTACAATGAGCAGTTCTTC.

The V gene is TRBV30, the J gene TRBJ2-3; tentative D call: TRBD2 (7 bases). CDR1 is GTSNPN and CDR2 is SVGIG in the germline V gene (reference sequence). This CDR3 contains 15 residues. Trimming took 5 bases from V and 6 from J, leaving 21 bases between them. DNA of the CDR3: TGTGCCTGGGGGACTGGCGGGGGCCCGGGGGATACGCAGTATTTT. It specifies CAWGTGGGPGDTQYF.

CDR3 in DNA: TGTGCCTGGAGTCCCCTCCGACAGGGAACCGGGGAGCTGTTTTTT. Its translation: CAWSPLRQGTGELFF. The chain links TRBV30 to TRBJ2-2, with TRBD1 matching 7 bases. CDR3 length: 15 amino acids. Per germline, CDR1 GTSNPN and CDR2 SVGIG (reference sequence). The V and J ends lost 2 bases and 5 bases, in that order; junction bases with no gene match: 8.

The chain has TRBV4-1 and TRBJ1-4; the D gene is possibly TRBD1 (6 bases). Germline V CDR1 and CDR2: MGHRA, YSYEKL. The CDR3 sequence is 15 residues long. V dropped 8 bases and J dropped 5 bases, with 18 bases sitting between them. DNA for the CDR3: TGCGCCAGCGCCACCGGAGCGGGGGCCAATGAAAAACTGTTTTTT. As protein: CASATGAGANEKLFF.